The clone carrying this T cell receptor beta chain was observed at least ten times. Antigen: not known. Assay execution took place at the deep level. Each PCR replicate from the sorted subsets contained 150 to 250 ng DNA, which is tens of thousands of T cell genomes. Generated by immunoSEQ multiplex PCR, the TCRdb table keeps only in-frame clones and is missing some. Counted here are 300,000 to 400,000 clones, around 79% occurring once; the ten biggest clones make up 10%. The data were taken from a study of shared clonotypes between healthy human individuals. Study-wide results and limits: Naive CD4 clonotypes overlapped across a handful of donors at around 5%. Clonotype sharing among the donors was expected to vary with sequencing depth.

This CDR3 is built from 15 residues. Germline V gene sequence: CDR1 MDHEN, CDR2 SYDVKM. V dropped 5 bases and J dropped 2 bases, with 13 bases sitting between them. Sequencing was done on a sample of memory CD4+ T cells sorted from blood. Subset indicated: CD45RA-negative fraction. V usage is TRBV28 and J usage is TRBJ2-4, with D maybe TRBD1 (5 bases). The TCR originated in a man between 25 and 39 years old in good health. CDR3 sequence reads: CASSHQGGSKNIQYF. Here the CDR3 DNA reads TGTGCCAGCAGTCACCAGGGCGGCTCCAAAAACATTCAGTACTTC.